This T cell receptor beta chain was identified during a study of blood T cells in healthy people across ages. V lost 5 bases to trimming and J lost 6 bases, with 7 bases between them. The CDR3 runs to 11 residues. In germline, CDR1 is SGHRS, CDR2 YFSETQ. This clonotype was observed a few times. Combining a sample-barcoded 5' primer with a J-beta primer mix, a second PCR ran for roughly 7 to 12 cycles. Using its own MiXCR run on the 5' RACE reads, TCRdb lists one record per CDR3 protein. The repertoire includes about 1 million distinct CDR3 sequences, approximately 25% of them detected once, and around 0.7% sits in the top ten. This same sample was also taken into another study, of T cells of mothers and their children. As reported in that work: The whole RNA yield was converted to cDNA, roughly 1.5 ug per 15 ul. Versus unrelated pairs, overlap was slightly higher in related mother-child pairs, without reaching significance.

The sample consisted of blood. The chain couples TRBV5-1 to TRBJ2-3; the D is unclear. This TCR was recovered from a girl aged 2 to 10 in good health. In DNA, the CDR3 is TGCGCCAGCAGTGACGCGGATACGCAGTATTTT. This translates into CASSDADTQYF.